A single sample gave rise to the 24 T cell receptor beta chains below, sequenced in a study of beta chain features in type 1 diabetes. Study observations and caveats: Across all four CD4+ subsets, people with type 1 diabetes showed modestly shorter TCRB CDR3s.

Antigens of these TCRs are unknown. Reverse transcribing all isolated RNA meant expressed TCRB transcripts were sequenced. TCRdb's copy holds only in-frame clones and misses some; the assay was immunoSEQ multiplex PCR. The data show more than 250,000 clones, 24% seen once. The sample consisted of naive CD4+ T cells from blood. Receptor source: a woman in her thirties with type 1 diabetes.

This clone was seen a handful of times. This chain joins TRBV28 and TRBJ2-7; 8 bases are shared with TRBD2. The CDR3 sequence is 15 residues long. CDR1 is MDHEN, CDR2 SYDVKM, per germline. With V trimmed by 7 bases and J by 4 bases, 12 bases remained unmatched. The DNA of the CDR3 is TGTGCCAGCACCACGGGGGGGGCTAGCGGATACGAGCAGTACTTC. Protein: CASTTGGASGYEQYF.

This rearrangement joins TRBV5-6 to TRBJ1-2, with 7 bases that match TRBD1. The CDR3 length is 13 residues. With 4 bases clipped from V and 4 bases from J, the junction kept 4 bases outside the gene matches. Germline loops: CDR1 SGHDT, CDR2 YYEEEE. The CDR3 reads CASSRDRTYGYTF. CDR3 DNA: TGTGCCAGCAGCCGGGACAGAACCTATGGCTACACCTTC.

This clone occurred a few times. The chain carries TRBV7-3 and TRBJ2-2; D call uncertain. Trimming stripped 5 bases from V and 3 bases from J, with 4 bases between. The CDR3 is made up of 12 amino acids. Germline V gives CDR1 SGHTA, CDR2 FQGTGA. Here the CDR3 reads CASSLDTGELFF. Here the CDR3 DNA reads TGTGCCAGCAGCCTCGACACCGGGGAGCTGTTTTTT.

This clone turned up a few times. V usage is TRBV27 and J usage is TRBJ2-2; 8 bases are shared with TRBD1. The CDR3 consists of 15 residues. J was trimmed by 3 bases and V by 3 bases; bases with no gene match: 3. CDR1 MNHEY and CDR2 SMNVEV come from the germline V gene (reference sequence). CDR3 amino acids: CASSLDRVYTGELFF. For the CDR3, the DNA is TGTGCCAGCAGTTTGGACAGGGTTTACACCGGGGAGCTGTTTTTT.

This clone was detected only a few times. The chain has TRBV2 and TRBJ1-2; maybe TRBD1 (6 bases). CDR1 and CDR2 (germline): SNHLY, FYNNEI. The CDR3 sequence is 13 residues long. V was trimmed by 5 bases and J by 5 bases, leaving 12 bases between them. The CDR3 region has the DNA TGTGCCAGCAGTCTGACAGGATGGTATGGCTACACCTTC. This gives the protein CASSLTGWYGYTF.

The chain employs TRBV13 and TRBJ2-1; 7 bases agree with TRBD2. The germline V gene encodes CDR1 PRHDT and CDR2 FYEKMQ (reference sequence). Unmatched junction bases numbered 3, after V lost 4 bases and J lost 3 bases. CDR3 size: 14 residues. The CDR3 here is CASSSLAIYNEQFF. The CDR3 DNA follows: TGTGCCAGCAGCTCACTAGCGATCTACAATGAGCAGTTCTTC.

This clone was picked up a small number of times. The rearrangement joins TRBV29-1 to TRBJ2-1; 7 nucleotides line up with TRBD1. The junction had 17 bases not matched to a gene; V was cut back by 6 bases and J by 9 bases. CDR1 SQVTM and CDR2 ANQGSEA come from the germline V gene. This CDR3 has 15 residues. DNA of the CDR3: TGCAGCGTCCGTTCCGGGACAGACTTTTGGGGTGAGCAGTTCTTC. Residues: CSVRSGTDFWGEQFF.

The rearrangement links TRBV5-1 to TRBJ1-2; 8 bases match TRBD1. The CDR3 loop spans 13 amino acids. V gave up 3 bases and J gave up 6 bases; unmatched junction bases: 4. From germline, CDR1 is SGHRS and CDR2 YFSETQ. CDR3 bases: TGCGCCAGCAGCTCCCAGGGGGCTGATGGCTACACCTTC. This encodes CASSSQGADGYTF.

This clone was counted between two and nine times. The rearrangement links TRBV29-1 to TRBJ1-1; 7 bases match TRBD1. Germline values: CDR1 SQVTM, CDR2 ANQGSEA. V lost 3 bases and J lost 1; bases outside the gene matches: 5. The CDR3 totals 14 residues. CDR3 sequence reads: CSVDRAGGNTEAFF. CDR3 sequence (DNA): TGCAGCGTTGATCGGGCAGGGGGGAACACTGAAGCTTTCTTT.

As for this clone: This sample also contains other DNA sequences that code for the same CDR3. The chain carries TRBV28 and TRBJ1-2; possible D gene TRBD1, 5 bases. Per germline, CDR1 MDHEN and CDR2 SYDVKM. V lost 3 bases and J 5 bases, leaving 7 bases between the germline ends. The CDR3 spans 12 residues. CDR3 nucleotide sequence: TGTGCCAGCAGTTTGACAGATTATGGCTACACCTTC. It yields the protein CASSLTDYGYTF.

This clone has just a few counts. The chain uses TRBV10-3 and TRBJ2-1, with a weak D call TRBD2 (6 bases). CDR1 is ENHRY, CDR2 SYGVKD, per germline. V lost 6 bases, J lost 0 bases, and 12 bases lay in between. The CDR3 extends over 15 amino acids. CDR3 sequence: CAIRPSASSYNEQFF. The CDR3 DNA reads TGTGCCATCAGGCCTAGCGCCAGCTCCTACAATGAGCAGTTCTTC.

The rearrangement links TRBV11-2 to TRBJ2-1; D perhaps matches TRBD1 (5 bases). CDR3 length: 15 amino acids. Germline-derived CDR1 and CDR2 are SGHAT and FQNNGV. Trimming removed 5 bases at V and 5 bases at J, with 16 bases between. The CDR3 loop is CASSRRQRMNNEQFF. CDR3 bases: TGTGCCAGCAGCCGACGACAGAGAATGAACAATGAGCAGTTCTTC.

This clone was observed a few times. The chain recombines TRBV6-5 with TRBJ2-1, with 8 bases aligning to TRBD2. The ends lost 2 bases at V and 4 bases at J; junction bases unmatched: 7. The V gene's germline CDR1 is MNHEY and CDR2 SVGAGI. This CDR3 is 16 amino acids long. The CDR3 loop is CASSYTLAVDYNEQFF. The CDR3 DNA sequence: TGTGCCAGCAGTTACACACTAGCGGTGGATTACAATGAGCAGTTCTTC.

This rearrangement joins TRBV9 to TRBJ1-3, with TRBD1 identical over 7 bases. The J segment lost 1 base and the V segment lost 3 bases, leaving 1 base of the junction unmatched. Per germline, CDR1 SGDLS and CDR2 YYNGEE. The CDR3 totals 14 residues. CDR3 coding DNA: TGTGCCAGCAGCGCGGGACAGTCTGGAAACACCATATATTTT. Encoded protein: CASSAGQSGNTIYF.

This clone turned up a few times. The genes are TRBV30 and TRBJ2-5; 13 bases map to TRBD2. V shed 1 base, J shed 5 bases, and the junction held 7 bases outside the gene matches. CDR3 length equals 16 residues. Germline lookup yields CDR1 GTSNPN and CDR2 SVGIG (reference sequence). The CDR3 region is CAWSATSGRAGETQYF. The CDR3 coding sequence is TGTGCCTGGAGTGCAACTAGCGGGAGGGCGGGTGAGACCCAGTACTTC.

V usage is TRBV29-1 and J usage is TRBJ2-7; 10 bases are shared with TRBD2. The CDR3 runs 13 residues. Germline CDR1 reads SQVTM; CDR2 reads ANQGSEA. J was trimmed by 11 bases and V by 3 bases; bases with no gene match: 10. The chain's CDR3 is CSVEENLAGVEYF. DNA of the CDR3: TGCAGCGTTGAGGAAAATCTAGCGGGAGTTGAGTACTTC.

This sequence joins TRBV19 and TRBJ2-2; 9 bases map to TRBD1. Losses at the gene ends were 6 bases for V and 3 bases for J; bases not matched to a gene: 2. Per the germline V gene, CDR1 is LNHDA and CDR2 is SQIVND (reference sequence). This CDR3 has 14 amino acids. The CDR3 DNA sequence: TGTGCCAGTAGGTGGACAGGGGACACCGGGGAGCTGTTTTTT. As protein: CASRWTGDTGELFF.

This clone was seen a few times. The same CDR3 can be traced to other DNA sequences in this sample. CDR3 sequence: CASSNGQGYEQYF. The CDR3 DNA sequence: TGTGCCAGTAGCAATGGGCAGGGCTACGAGCAGTACTTC. The V call is TRBV19, the J call TRBJ2-7; TRBD1 is a possible D gene (5 bases). The CDR3 spans 13 residues. V was cut by 6 bases and J by 3 bases, with 12 bases left in between. CDR1 and CDR2 (germline): LNHDA, SQIVND (reference sequence).

A few counts support this clone. This chain connects TRBV30 to TRBJ1-5; TRBD1 matches 8 bases. The CDR3 contains 15 residues. J gave up 4 bases and V 1 base, and 6 bases lay outside the gene matches. Germline lookup yields CDR1 GTSNPN and CDR2 SVGIG (reference sequence). CDR3 DNA: TGTGCCTGGAGTGCGCTGACAGGGGAGAATCAGCCCCAGCATTTT. This codes for CAWSALTGENQPQHF.

The chain couples TRBV29-1 to TRBJ1-3, with D unclear. Germline V gives CDR1 SQVTM, CDR2 ANQGSEA. The V end lost 0 bases, the J end lost 4 bases, and 4 bases lay between the germline ends. CDR3 length equals 12 residues. CDR3 sequence (DNA): TGCAGCGTTGAAGACGGGGGAAACACCATATATTTT. It specifies CSVEDGGNTIYF.

This chain uses TRBV7-3 with TRBJ2-6; possibly TRBD1 for D (5 bases). The CDR3 loop spans 15 amino acids. Germline values: CDR1 SGHTA, CDR2 FQGTGA. Trimming shortened V by 3 bases and J by 1 base, and 7 bases separated the two germline ends. The chain's CDR3 is CASSFSGSGANVLTF. CDR3 sequence (DNA): TGTGCCAGCAGCTTTTCAGGGTCTGGGGCCAACGTCCTGACTTTC.

The V call is TRBV9, the J call TRBJ1-2; D gene unclear. In germline, CDR1 is SGDLS, CDR2 YYNGEE. V dropped 3 bases and J dropped 6 bases, with 9 bases sitting between them. The CDR3 is made up of 12 amino acids. The CDR3 loop reads CASSAHPDGYTF. The CDR3 DNA is TGTGCCAGCAGCGCCCATCCGGATGGCTACACCTTC.

This clone came up a few times. V is TRBV19 and J is TRBJ2-1; 10 bases are shared with TRBD2. The CDR3 sequence is 16 residues long. The V and J ends lost 6 bases and 0 bases, in that order; junction bases with no gene match: 5. Germline lookup yields CDR1 LNHDA and CDR2 SQIVND (reference sequence). CDR3 loop: CASRPTSGVSYNEQFF. The CDR3, as DNA: TGTGCCAGTAGGCCTACTAGCGGGGTCTCCTACAATGAGCAGTTCTTC. The variable domain in full, with the rest retrieved from reference TRBV19 and TRBJ2-1, is DGGITQSPKYLFRKEGQNVTLSCEQNLNHDAMYWYRQDPGQGLRLIYYSQIVNDFQKGDIAEGYSVSREKKESFPLTVTSAQKNPTAFYLCASRPTSGVSYNEQFFGPGTRLTVL.

This clone was recorded a few times. The genes are TRBV5-1 and TRBJ2-4; the D gene is possibly TRBD2 (6 bases). The germline V and J ends were trimmed by 0 bases and 0 bases, with 10 bases remaining between them. This CDR3 comprises 16 residues. Germline CDR1 is SGHRS and CDR2 is YFSETQ. In DNA, the CDR3 is TGCGCCAGCAGCTTGGCTAGCGAATTAGCCAAAAACATTCAGTACTTC. Translated: CASSLASELAKNIQYF.